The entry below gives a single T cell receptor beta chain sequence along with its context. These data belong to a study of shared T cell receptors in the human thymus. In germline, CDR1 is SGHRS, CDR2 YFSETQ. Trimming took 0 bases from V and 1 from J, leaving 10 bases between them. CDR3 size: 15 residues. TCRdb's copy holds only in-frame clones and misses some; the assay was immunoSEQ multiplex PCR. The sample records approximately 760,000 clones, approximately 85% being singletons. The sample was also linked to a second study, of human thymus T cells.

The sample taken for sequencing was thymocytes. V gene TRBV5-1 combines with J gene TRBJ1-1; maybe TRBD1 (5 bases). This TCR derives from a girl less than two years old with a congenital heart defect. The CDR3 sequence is CASSLVGVWNTEAFF. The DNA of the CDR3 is TGCGCCAGCAGCTTGGTAGGGGTGTGGAACACTGAAGCTTTCTTT.